The TCR beta chain described here comes from a study of vaccination and CD4 T cells after COVID-19. On the study more broadly: Everyone enrolled got two doses of BNT162b2 or mRNA-1273 vaccine. Stimulation of the cells used overlapping spike peptide pools from SARS-CoV-2 and from the common cold coronaviruses HCoV-NL63, HCoV-OC43 and HCoV-229E. Study findings and constraints: Spike mono-reactive clones accounted for 304 of the 307 vaccine-specific clones found in convalescent patients.

This clonotype was observed a handful of times. The antigen is unknown. The sample's treatment: roughly 10-day PBMC culture with coronavirus spike peptide pools or control peptides (ViraFEST assay). The Oncomine TCR Beta short-read assay generated sequence data from the DNA of cultured CD4+ T cells. After culture, CD4+ T cells served as the source for genomic DNA extraction. TCRdb re-called the PCR reads through MiXCR, storing one row per CDR3 protein. This table holds approximately 24,000 distinct CDR3 sequences, over 60% found once. The receptor comes from a human donor who had recovered from COVID-19. Sample: CD4+ T cells from blood, cultured in vitro.

In nucleotides, the CDR3 is TGCAGTGCTAGTGGGCTAGCGGGAGTAGCAGACACCGGGGAGCTGTTTTTT. This gives the protein CSASGLAGVADTGELFF. The chain employs TRBV20-1 and TRBJ2-2, with TRBD2 identical over 10 bases. Trimming took 3 bases from V and 3 from J; bases not matched to a gene: 10. The CDR3 is 17 amino acids. The germline V gene has CDR1 DFQATT and CDR2 SNEGSKA (reference sequence).